These 30 T cell receptor beta chains came from one sample sequenced in a study of T cells in Graves' hyperthyroidism and ophthalmopathy. Amplification of TCR beta CDR3 regions used RNA as the template. Using the HTBI primer set, a first-round RT-PCR was run on the TCR CDR3. In TCRdb, the multiplex PCR reads were re-called with MiXCR into one record per CDR3 protein. The data show around 450,000 distinct CDR3 sequences, 15% to 18% seen once. Sequencing was done on a sample of blood. These receptors were taken from a woman aged 18-29 years with Graves' hyperthyroidism.

This clonotype appeared many times. The V gene is TRBV13, the J gene TRBJ1-1; D remains ambiguous. CDR3 length equals 14 residues. V was pared by 3 bases and J by 7 bases, with 15 bases between. Per the germline V gene, CDR1 is PRHDT and CDR2 is FYEKMQ (reference sequence). In nucleotides, the CDR3 is TGTGCCAGCAGCTTTCCTCGAGACAACGGTGAAGCTTTCTTT. This translates into CASSFPRDNGEAFF.

For the CDR3, the DNA is TGTGCCAGCAGACGGCAGGGGGCGAGATGGCAGACCCAGTACTTC. Translation: CASRRQGARWQTQYF. The chain links TRBV6-1 to TRBJ2-5; 8 nucleotides align to TRBD1. With V trimmed by 6 bases and J by 6 bases, 12 bases remained unmatched. CDR3 length equals 15 residues. Germline values: CDR1 MNHNS, CDR2 SASEGT.

This clonotype was detected ten times or more. The rearrangement uses TRBV18 and TRBJ1-2; D uncertain. Trimming removed 2 bases at V and 5 bases at J, with 12 bases between. The CDR3 length is 14 residues. The V gene's germline CDR1 is KGHSH and CDR2 LQKENI. CDR3 region: CASSPNSRDYGYTF. DNA for the CDR3: TGTGCCAGCTCACCAAATAGTAGGGATTATGGCTACACCTTC.

The chain recombines TRBV4-3 with TRBJ2-7; TRBD1 might be the D (5 bases). This CDR3 spans 14 amino acids. Per the germline V gene, CDR1 is LGHNA and CDR2 is YSLEER. Trimming left V 6 bases short and J 0 bases short, with 12 bases between. The CDR3 is CASRPDRDSYEQYF. Here the CDR3 DNA reads TGCGCCAGCAGACCCGACAGAGACTCCTACGAGCAGTACTTC.

This clonotype was observed at least ten times. This CDR3 is CSAANGLRTWEQFF. The CDR3 nucleotides read TGCAGTGCGGCCAATGGACTGAGGACGTGGGAGCAGTTCTTC. The J gene is TRBJ2-1, the V gene TRBV20-1, with D possibly TRBD2 on 5 matching bases. The CDR3 runs to 14 residues. Germline CDR1 reads DFQATT; CDR2 reads SNEGSKA (reference sequence). The V end was cut by 6 bases, the J end by 10 bases, with 22 bases between.

This clonotype was seen only a few times. The chain couples TRBV12-3 or TRBV12-4 to TRBJ2-2; D possibly corresponds to TRBD2 (5 bases). V was pared by 8 bases and J by 7 bases, with 11 bases between. CDR3 length: 12 residues. The CDR3 nucleotides read TGTGCCAGCTCCGGGGAAGTCGGGGAGCTGTTTTTT. Residues: CASSGEVGELFF.

This clonotype was seen at least ten times. This sequence joins TRBV12-3 or TRBV12-4 and TRBJ1-5; no firm D call. This CDR3 contains 15 residues. With 3 bases removed from V and 0 bases from J, the gap between germline ends came to 9 bases. DNA of the CDR3: TGTGCCAGCAGTTTTCAGGAATATAGCAATCAGCCCCAGCATTTT. Its translation: CASSFQEYSNQPQHF.

The chain has TRBV6-1 and TRBJ1-5; D is unresolved. CDR1 and CDR2 from the germline V gene are MNHNS and SASEGT. There are 16 residues in the CDR3. V was pared by 3 bases and J by 2 bases, with 14 bases between. CDR3 coding DNA: TGTGCCAGCAGTGACAACAGCGGTTTGGGCAATCAGCCCCAGCATTTT. This sequence encodes CASSDNSGLGNQPQHF.

This clonotype was detected ten times or more. The gene calls are TRBV4-1 and TRBJ1-1; D possibly corresponds to TRBD1 (5 bases). V shed 5 bases and J shed 3 bases, with 22 bases lying between them. The CDR3 sequence is 17 residues long. CDR1 is MGHRA and CDR2 is YSYEKL in the germline V gene. The CDR3 DNA sequence: TGCGCCAGCAGCTTTCGCAAGGACCGCAGAGGGGACACTGAAGCTTTCTTT. Protein: CASSFRKDRRGDTEAFF.

To note about this clonotype: One end of the junction does not line up with germline, which may come from a read error. This chain connects TRBV5-1 to TRBJ2-2; perhaps TRBD2 as D (5 bases). This CDR3 region has 13 residues. CDR1 is SGHRS and CDR2 is YFSETQ in the germline V gene. DNA for the CDR3: TGCGCCAGCAACTTGGACTCAACCGGGGAGCTGTTTTTT. It specifies CASNLDSTGELFF.

This clonotype came up a few times. This chain connects TRBV2 to TRBJ2-7, with TRBD2 identical over 12 bases. With 7 bases clipped from V and 4 bases from J, the junction kept 5 bases outside the gene matches. The CDR3 is 14 amino acids. CDR1 and CDR2 from the germline V gene are SNHLY and FYNNEI. The CDR3 DNA sequence: TGTGCCAGCAATCTACTAGCGGGAGGTTACGAGCAGTACTTC. Its protein product is CASNLLAGGYEQYF.

This clonotype has a count of ten or more. The chain employs TRBV4-1 and TRBJ2-1; D is possibly TRBD2 (6 bases). The germline gives CDR1 MGHRA, CDR2 YSYEKL. This CDR3 comprises 16 residues. V was cut by 3 bases and J by 0 bases, with 12 bases left in between. Here the CDR3 DNA reads TGCGCCAGCAGCCACTCTGGACTAACCTCCTACAATGAGCAGTTCTTC. Translating it yields CASSHSGLTSYNEQFF.

There are many counts of this clonotype. The chain carries TRBV20-1 and TRBJ1-2; D gene unclear. CDR3 length: 13 amino acids. Germline-derived CDR1 and CDR2 are DFQATT and SNEGSKA (reference sequence). Trimming removed 1 base at V and 0 bases at J, with 6 bases between. CDR3 sequence (DNA): TGCAGTGCTAGAGCGGAGACTAACTATGGCTACACCTTC. Amino acid sequence: CSARAETNYGYTF.

This clonotype has at least ten counts. J is TRBJ1-6 and V is TRBV5-1, with D perhaps matching TRBD1 (6 bases). The CDR3 has 15 residues. From germline, CDR1 is SGHRS and CDR2 YFSETQ. V shed 4 bases and J shed 10 bases, with 18 bases lying between them. The CDR3 DNA sequence: TGCGCCAGCAGCCTGGCGGGGGCAGGGAGATCACCCCTCCACTTT. Translating it yields CASSLAGAGRSPLHF.

This clonotype showed up many times. The chain is built from TRBV11-2 and TRBJ2-1; TRBD2 aligns across 8 bases. The CDR3 sequence is 17 residues long. Germline values: CDR1 SGHAT, CDR2 FQNNGV. Losses at the gene ends were 5 bases for V and 1 base for J; bases not matched to a gene: 10. The CDR3 nucleotides are TGTGCCAGCAGCCCCTCCTCCGGGACTAGGTCCTACAATGAGCAGTTCTTC. Amino acid sequence: CASSPSSGTRSYNEQFF.

There are many counts of this clonotype. The gene calls are TRBV5-5 and TRBJ1-5, with a possible D match to TRBD1 (6 bases). This CDR3 contains 14 residues. V dropped 2 bases and J dropped 2 bases, with 8 bases sitting between them. Germline V gives CDR1 SGHKS, CDR2 YYEKEE (reference sequence). The CDR3: CASSFRGGNQPQHF. The DNA of the CDR3 is TGTGCCAGCAGCTTCAGGGGTGGCAATCAGCCCCAGCATTTT. The whole variable domain, filled in from reference TRBV5-5 and TRBJ1-5, reads DAGVTQSPTHLIKTRGQQVTLRCSPISGHKSVSWYQQVLGQGPQFIFQYYEKEERGRGNFPDRFSARQFPNYSSELNVNALLLGDSALYLCASSFRGGNQPQHFGDGTRLSIL.

This clonotype was seen repeatedly, ten times or more. This chain uses TRBV7-9 with TRBJ2-1, with TRBD2 matching over 8 bases. The CDR3 is made up of 16 amino acids. CDR1 SEHNR and CDR2 FQNEAQ come from the germline V gene (reference sequence). Trimming cost V 5 bases and J 5 bases; bases outside gene matches: 11. CDR3 region: CASSQIAGLGNNEQFF. CDR3 nucleotide sequence: TGTGCCAGCAGCCAAATAGCGGGACTGGGAAACAATGAGCAGTTCTTC.

This clonotype came up many times. V usage is TRBV7-9 and J usage is TRBJ2-7, with TRBD2 as a possible D gene (7 bases). This CDR3 comprises 14 residues. Germline V CDR1 and CDR2: SEHNR, FQNEAQ (reference sequence). V was shortened by 6 bases and J by 0 bases, with 12 bases between the two germline ends. This CDR3 reads CASSPGGRSYEQYF. CDR3 coding DNA: TGTGCCAGCAGTCCGGGGGGCCGCTCCTACGAGCAGTACTTC.

Many counts were recorded for this clonotype. The rearrangement links TRBV18 to TRBJ1-2, with D unclear. CDR1 is KGHSH, CDR2 LQKENI, per germline. Trimming removed 2 bases from V and 8 bases from J, with 12 bases in between. The CDR3 runs 13 residues. This CDR3 reads CASSPSGVGGYTF. CDR3 coding DNA: TGTGCCAGCTCACCATCCGGGGTCGGAGGCTACACCTTC.

This clonotype was observed at least ten times. The chain uses TRBV29-1 and TRBJ1-1; no clear D gene. Trimming cost V 7 bases and J 0 bases, with 9 bases left between them. The CDR3 extends over 12 amino acids. Germline V CDR1 and CDR2: SQVTM, ANQGSEA. The CDR3 spells CSADTMNTEAFF. CDR3 in DNA: TGCAGCGCTGACACCATGAACACTGAAGCTTTCTTT.

This clonotype was found many times. At one end, the junction sequence differs from germline, possibly due to a read error. Here the CDR3 reads CTSSLEFASGEQYF. CDR3 bases: TGTACCAGCAGCTTAGAGTTTGCGTCTGGAGAGCAGTACTTC. J is TRBJ2-7 and V is TRBV11-2; D not certain. CDR1 is SGHAT, CDR2 FQNNGV, per germline. The length of the CDR3 is 14 residues.

This clonotype was seen a few times. The chain carries TRBV3-1 and TRBJ2-7; 9 bases are shared with TRBD2. Germline loops: CDR1 LGHDT, CDR2 YNNKEL (reference sequence). J gave up 3 bases and V 3 bases, and 9 bases lay outside the gene matches. CDR3 size: 16 residues. The CDR3 loop reads CASSHQRGSGSYEQYF. As DNA, the CDR3 is TGTGCCAGCAGCCACCAAAGGGGTAGCGGGAGCTACGAGCAGTACTTC.

V and J are TRBV6-1 and TRBJ1-1; D gene uncertain. V lost 7 bases to trimming and J lost 1 base, with 16 bases between them. The CDR3 contains 15 residues. Germline-derived CDR1 and CDR2 are MNHNS and SASEGT. This CDR3 is CASTPNAGTNTEAFF. The CDR3 nucleotides are TGTGCCAGCACTCCTAATGCTGGCACGAACACTGAAGCTTTCTTT.

The rearrangement joins TRBV25-1 to TRBJ1-1; D remains ambiguous. V lost 7 bases and J lost 6, with 15 bases in between. Germline CDR1 and CDR2: MGHDK and SYGVNS. The CDR3 totals 13 residues. The DNA of the CDR3 is TGTGCCAGCACCTCCTTGGGGAGCGCTGAAGCTTTCTTT. It is translated as CASTSLGSAEAFF. Variable domain in full (rest from reference TRBV25-1 and TRBJ1-1): EADIYQTPRYLVIGTGKKITLECSQTMGHDKMYWYQQDPGMELHLIHYSYGVNSTEKGDLSSESTVSRIRTEHFPLTLESARPSHTSQYLCASTSLGSAEAFFGQGTRLTVV.

The rearrangement uses TRBV15 and TRBJ1-1; 8 nucleotides align to TRBD1. Germline V gene data show CDR1 as LNHNV and CDR2 as YYDKDF (reference sequence). Trimming at V came to 3 bases and at J to 11 bases, leaving 14 bases not matched to a gene. The CDR3 loop spans 15 amino acids. The CDR3, as DNA: TGTGCCACCAGCAGGAACCGGGACAGGTTTGAAGTGGCTTTCTTT. The encoded protein is CATSRNRDRFEVAFF.

The chain couples TRBV19 to TRBJ1-6; possible D gene TRBD1, 5 bases. The V gene lost 9 bases and the J gene lost 8 bases, with 20 bases spanning the gap. Looked up from germline, CDR1 is LNHDA and CDR2 is SQIVND (reference sequence). There are 15 residues in the CDR3. Written as DNA, the CDR3 is TGTGCCAGCACTGACAGTCAACTTTTTCATTCACCCCTCCACTTT. Translation: CASTDSQLFHSPLHF.

This clonotype has at least ten counts. The chain joins TRBV7-8 to TRBJ1-1; possibly TRBD1 for D (5 bases). In germline, CDR1 is SGHVS, CDR2 FQNEAQ. Trimming took 5 bases from V and 7 from J, leaving 11 bases between them. CDR3 length equals 12 residues. CDR3 loop: CASSARANEAFF. CDR3 nucleotide sequence: TGTGCCAGCAGCGCCAGGGCAAATGAAGCTTTCTTT.

Turning to this clonotype: Mismatch with germline at one junction end may stem from a read error. The chain joins TRBV20-1 to TRBJ2-3, with TRBD2 matching 12 bases. Germline CDR1 and CDR2: DFQATT and SNEGSKA (reference sequence). This CDR3 has 13 amino acids. The CDR3 region has the DNA TGCAGTGCTGGACTAGCGGGAAGAGATACGCGGTATTTT. It translates to CSAGLAGRDTRYF.

This clonotype was observed many times. The V and J genes are TRBV5-5 and TRBJ1-6, with D tentatively TRBD1 (5 bases). CDR1 SGHKS and CDR2 YYEKEE come from the germline V gene (reference sequence). The CDR3 is 14 amino acids. Trimming stripped 3 bases from V and 11 bases from J, with 15 bases between. The DNA of the CDR3 is TGTGCCAGCAGCTGGGGGGTACAAGAGCCACCCCTCCACTTT. Translation: CASSWGVQEPPLHF.

A remark on this clonotype: The junction differs from germline at one of its ends, possibly a read error. V and J are TRBV10-3 and TRBJ1-6, with D perhaps TRBD1 (6 bases). CDR1 and CDR2 (germline): ENHRY, SYGVKD. This CDR3 contains 18 residues. The CDR3 region is CAISEQGPRSSYNSPPHF. The CDR3 bases are TGTGCCATCAGTGAACAGGGTCCACGTAGCTCCTATAATTCACCCCCCCACTTT.